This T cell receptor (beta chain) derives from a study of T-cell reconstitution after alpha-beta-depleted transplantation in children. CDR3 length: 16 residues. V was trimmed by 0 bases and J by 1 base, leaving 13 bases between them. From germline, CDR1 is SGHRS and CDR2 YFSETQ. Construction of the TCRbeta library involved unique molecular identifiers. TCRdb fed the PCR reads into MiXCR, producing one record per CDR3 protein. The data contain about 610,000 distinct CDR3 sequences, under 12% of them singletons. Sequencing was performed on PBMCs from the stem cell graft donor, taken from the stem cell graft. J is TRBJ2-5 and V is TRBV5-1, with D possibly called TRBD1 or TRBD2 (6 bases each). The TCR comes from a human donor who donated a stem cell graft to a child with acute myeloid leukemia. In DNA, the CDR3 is TGCGCCAGCAGCTTGGACGGGGGCGGAGGCCAAGAGACCCAGTACTTC. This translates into CASSLDGGGGQETQYF.